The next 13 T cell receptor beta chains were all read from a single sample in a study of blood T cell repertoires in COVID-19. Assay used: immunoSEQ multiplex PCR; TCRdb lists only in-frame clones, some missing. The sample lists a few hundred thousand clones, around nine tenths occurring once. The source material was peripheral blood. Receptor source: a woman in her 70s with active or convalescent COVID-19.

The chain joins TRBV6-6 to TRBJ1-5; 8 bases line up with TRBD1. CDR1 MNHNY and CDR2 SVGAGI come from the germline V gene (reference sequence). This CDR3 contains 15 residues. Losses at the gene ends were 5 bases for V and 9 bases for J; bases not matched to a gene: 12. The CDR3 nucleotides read TGTGCCAGCAGTCAAATGACAGGGGTACCCCCGCCCCAGCATTTT. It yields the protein CASSQMTGVPPPQHF.

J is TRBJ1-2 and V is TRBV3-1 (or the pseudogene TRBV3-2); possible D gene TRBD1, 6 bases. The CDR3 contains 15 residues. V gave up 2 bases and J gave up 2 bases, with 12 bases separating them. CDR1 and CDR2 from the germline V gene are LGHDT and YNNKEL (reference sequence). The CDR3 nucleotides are TGTGCCAGCAGCCAAAACCCACAGGGAAACTATGGCTACACCTTC. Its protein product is CASSQNPQGNYGYTF.

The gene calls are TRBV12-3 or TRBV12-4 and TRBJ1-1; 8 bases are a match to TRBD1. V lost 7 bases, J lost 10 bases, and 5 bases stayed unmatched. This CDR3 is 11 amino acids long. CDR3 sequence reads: CASNHDRGAFF. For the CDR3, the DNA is TGTGCCAGCAACCATGACAGGGGAGCTTTCTTT.

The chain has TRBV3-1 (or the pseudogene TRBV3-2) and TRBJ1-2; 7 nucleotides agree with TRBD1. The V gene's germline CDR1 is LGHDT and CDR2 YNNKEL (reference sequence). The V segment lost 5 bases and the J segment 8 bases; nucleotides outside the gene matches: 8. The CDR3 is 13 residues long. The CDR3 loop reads CASSLGQTLGYTF. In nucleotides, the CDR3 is TGTGCCAGCAGCTTGGGACAGACATTGGGCTACACCTTC.

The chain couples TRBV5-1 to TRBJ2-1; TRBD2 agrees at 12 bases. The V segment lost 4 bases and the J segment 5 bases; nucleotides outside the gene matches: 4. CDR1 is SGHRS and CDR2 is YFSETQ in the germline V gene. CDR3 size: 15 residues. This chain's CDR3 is CASSPLAGGNNEQFF. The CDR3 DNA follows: TGCGCCAGCAGCCCGCTAGCGGGGGGGAACAATGAGCAGTTCTTC.

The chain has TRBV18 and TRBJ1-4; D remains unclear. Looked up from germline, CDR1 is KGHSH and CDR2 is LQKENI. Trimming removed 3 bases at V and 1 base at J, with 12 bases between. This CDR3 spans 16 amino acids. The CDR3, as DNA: TGTGCCAGCTCACCGGATTTGGGGAGAACTAATGAAAAACTGTTTTTT. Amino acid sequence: CASSPDLGRTNEKLFF.

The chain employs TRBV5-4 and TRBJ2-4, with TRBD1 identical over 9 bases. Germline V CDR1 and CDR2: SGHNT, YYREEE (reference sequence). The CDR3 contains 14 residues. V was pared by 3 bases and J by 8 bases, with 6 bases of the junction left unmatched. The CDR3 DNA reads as TGTGCCAGCAGCTCCCGGGACAGGGAGGACATTCAGTACTTC. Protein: CASSSRDREDIQYF. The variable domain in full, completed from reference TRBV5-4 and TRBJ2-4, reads ETGVTQSPTHLIKTRGQQVTLRCSSQSGHNTVSWYQQALGQGPQFIFQYYREEENGRGNFPPRFSGLQFPNYSSELNVNALELDDSALYLCASSSRDREDIQYFGAGTRLSVL.

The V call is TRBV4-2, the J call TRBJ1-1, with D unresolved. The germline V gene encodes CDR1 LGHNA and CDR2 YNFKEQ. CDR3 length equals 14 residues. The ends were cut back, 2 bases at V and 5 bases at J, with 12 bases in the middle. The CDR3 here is CASSQQKEYTEAFF. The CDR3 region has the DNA TGTGCCAGCAGCCAACAGAAGGAGTATACTGAAGCTTTCTTT.

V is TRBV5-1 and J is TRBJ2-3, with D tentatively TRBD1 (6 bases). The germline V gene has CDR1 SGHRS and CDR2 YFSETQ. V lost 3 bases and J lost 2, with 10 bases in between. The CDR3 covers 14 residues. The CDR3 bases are TGCGCCAGCAGCTCCGGACAGTCCACAGATACGCAGTATTTT. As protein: CASSSGQSTDTQYF.

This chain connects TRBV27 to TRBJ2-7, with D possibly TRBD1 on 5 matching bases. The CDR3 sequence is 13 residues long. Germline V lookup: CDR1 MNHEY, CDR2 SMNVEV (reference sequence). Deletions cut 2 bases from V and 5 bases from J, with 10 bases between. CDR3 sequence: CASSLTPGNEQYF. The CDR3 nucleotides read TGTGCCAGCAGTTTAACCCCAGGGAACGAGCAGTACTTC.

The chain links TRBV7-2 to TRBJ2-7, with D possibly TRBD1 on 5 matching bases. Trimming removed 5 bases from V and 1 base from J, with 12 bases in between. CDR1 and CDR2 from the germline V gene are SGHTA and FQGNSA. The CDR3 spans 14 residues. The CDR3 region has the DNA TGTGCCAGCAGCCCCAACAGGAGATCCTACGAGCAGTACTTC. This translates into CASSPNRRSYEQYF.

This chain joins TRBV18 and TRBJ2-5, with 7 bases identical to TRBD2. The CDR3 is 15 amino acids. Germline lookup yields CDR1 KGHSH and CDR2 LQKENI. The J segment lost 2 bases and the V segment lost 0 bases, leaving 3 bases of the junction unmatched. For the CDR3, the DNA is TGTGCCAGCTCACCACCAATTAGCGGGCAAGAGACCCAGTACTTC. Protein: CASSPPISGQETQYF.

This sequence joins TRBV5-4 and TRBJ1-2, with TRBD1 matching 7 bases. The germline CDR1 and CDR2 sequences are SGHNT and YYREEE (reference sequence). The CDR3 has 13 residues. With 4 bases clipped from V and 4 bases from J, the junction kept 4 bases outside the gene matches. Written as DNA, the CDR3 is TGTGCCAGCAGCCCTACAGGGGCCTATGGCTACACCTTC. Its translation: CASSPTGAYGYTF.